Sequencing of this TCR beta chain was carried out in a study of T cell responses to AZD1222 COVID-19 vaccine. Clones were sequenced by immunoSEQ multiplex PCR, and TCRdb holds only the in-frame ones, with some missing. Among about 160,000 clones listed, 91% were seen once. This clone is judged large. This sample also contains other DNA sequences that code for the same CDR3. The CDR3 length is 14 residues. Germline-derived CDR1 and CDR2 are SGDLS and YYNGEE. Trimming pared 3 bases from V and 7 bases from J, leaving 11 bases between. This TCR was recovered from an adult in good health. The sequencing used peripheral blood, collected on day 0 of AZD1222 vaccination. This rearrangement joins TRBV9 to TRBJ1-6; maybe TRBD1 (6 bases). The DNA for the CDR3 is TGTGCCAGCAGCGGGGGCCAGGGGAATTCACCCCTCCACTTT. This encodes CASSGGQGNSPLHF.